One sample yielded the 6 T cell receptor beta chains listed below, sequenced in a study of human T cells and chemical hapten exposure. Each CDR3 protein gets one entry after TCRdb re-called the RACE reads with MiXCR. The data show about 68,000 distinct CDR3 sequences, approximately 11% seen once. Time point reported: pre-sensitization, week 0. Treatment denoted: therapeutic diphenylcyclopropenone sensitization with weekly scalp DPC. Source: whole blood, taken in connection with sensitization to the hapten diphenylcyclopropenone (DPC). All receptors come from a woman in her forties or fifties with alopecia areata. Some clones in this sample may be carry-over from other donors' samples.

This clonotype appeared a few times. The chain has TRBV7-2 and TRBJ2-7, with 7 bases identical to TRBD1. With V trimmed by 5 bases and J by 5 bases, 9 bases remained unmatched. Germline assignment: CDR1 SGHTA and CDR2 FQGNSA. The CDR3 is made up of 14 amino acids. CDR3 sequence: CASSRRTGNHEQYF. As DNA, the CDR3 is TGTGCCAGCAGCCGGAGGACAGGAAACCACGAGCAGTACTTC. Variable domain in full (rest from reference TRBV7-2 and TRBJ2-7): GAGVSQSPSNKVTEKGKDVELRCDPISGHTALYWYRQSLGQGLEFLIYFQGNSAPDKSGLPSDRFSAERTGGSVSTLTIQRTQQEDSAVYLCASSRRTGNHEQYFGPGTRLTVT.

This clonotype was seen only a few times. This chain joins TRBV3-1 and TRBJ2-7; 9 bases agree with TRBD1. Germline CDR1 and CDR2: LGHDT and YNNKEL (reference sequence). The CDR3 sequence is 21 residues long. V shed 1 base, J shed 1 base, and the junction held 20 bases outside the gene matches. Here the CDR3 DNA reads TGTGCCAGCAGCCAAGTGCGTCGGACAGGGGTCTTTGGGAGGCCTTCCTACGAGCAGTACTTC. It yields the protein CASSQVRRTGVFGRPSYEQYF.

This clonotype came up a few times. V usage is TRBV18 and J usage is TRBJ2-7; 7 nucleotides line up with TRBD2. Germline CDR1 is KGHSH and CDR2 is LQKENI. With V trimmed by 3 bases and J by 4 bases, 15 bases remained unmatched. This CDR3 has 17 residues. The CDR3 DNA reads TGTGCCAGCTCACCGAACCAGGCGGGAGTTAGTAAGTACGAGCAGTACTTC. This gives the protein CASSPNQAGVSKYEQYF.

This clonotype was observed a handful of times. V and J are TRBV11-1 and TRBJ2-5; a possible D gene is TRBD2 (5 bases). CDR3 size: 12 residues. Germline loops: CDR1 SGHAT, CDR2 FQDESV (reference sequence). V lost 3 bases to trimming and J lost 5 bases, with 7 bases between them. This chain's CDR3 is CASSFSVETQYF. The DNA of the CDR3 is TGTGCCAGCAGCTTTAGCGTTGAGACCCAGTACTTC.

In this sample, this clonotype turned up many times. V gene TRBV18 combines with J gene TRBJ1-4; 10 bases fit TRBD1. This CDR3 is built from 15 residues. Germline lookup yields CDR1 KGHSH and CDR2 LQKENI. Germline trimming cut 5 bases from V and 7 bases from J; bases unmatched to any gene: 7. CDR3 nucleotide sequence: TGTGCCAGCTCAGCTAACCGGGACAGGGGTGAAAAACTGTTTTTT. This encodes CASSANRDRGEKLFF.

The chain couples TRBV7-9 to TRBJ2-7, with 8 positions matching TRBD1. Per germline, CDR1 SEHNR and CDR2 FQNEAQ (reference sequence). CDR3 length: 19 residues. Unmatched junction bases numbered 21, after V lost 5 bases and J lost 3 bases. The CDR3 sequence is CASSAIEPGQGASNYEQYF. The CDR3 DNA sequence: TGTGCCAGCAGCGCCATTGAGCCTGGCCAGGGGGCATCTAACTACGAGCAGTACTTC. The variable domain in full, completed from reference TRBV7-9 and TRBJ2-7, reads DTGVSQNPRHKITKRGQNVTFRCDPISEHNRLYWYRQTLGQGPEFLTYFQNEAQLEKSRLLSDRFSAERPKGSFSTLEIQRTEQGDSAMYLCASSAIEPGQGASNYEQYFGPGTRLTVT.